This T cell receptor beta chain is drawn from a study of Tregs in tolerant kidney transplant recipients. The CDR3 sequence is 14 residues long. Trimming at V came to 3 bases and at J to 6 bases, leaving 5 bases not matched to a gene. From germline, CDR1 is SGHRS and CDR2 YFSETQ. Method: immunoSEQ multiplex PCR; TCRdb's copy keeps in-frame clones and lacks some. The table includes about 83,000 clones, about 98% detected once. Material: CD4+ T cells from blood, obtained before the transplant. The chain recombines TRBV5-1 with TRBJ2-3; 9 bases line up with TRBD1. The clonotype comes from a human donor who received a combined kidney and bone marrow transplant. DNA for the CDR3: TGCGCCAGCAGCTACGGGACAGGGTGGGATACGCAGTATTTT. Its translation is CASSYGTGWDTQYF. The full variable domain, in which reference TRBV5-1 and TRBJ2-3 provide the parts outside the CDR3, is KAGVTQTPRYLIKTRGQQVTLSCSPISGHRSVSWYQQTPGQGLQFLFEYFSETQRNKGNFPGRFSGRQFSNSRSEMNVSTLELGDSALYLCASSYGTGWDTQYFGPGTRLTVL.